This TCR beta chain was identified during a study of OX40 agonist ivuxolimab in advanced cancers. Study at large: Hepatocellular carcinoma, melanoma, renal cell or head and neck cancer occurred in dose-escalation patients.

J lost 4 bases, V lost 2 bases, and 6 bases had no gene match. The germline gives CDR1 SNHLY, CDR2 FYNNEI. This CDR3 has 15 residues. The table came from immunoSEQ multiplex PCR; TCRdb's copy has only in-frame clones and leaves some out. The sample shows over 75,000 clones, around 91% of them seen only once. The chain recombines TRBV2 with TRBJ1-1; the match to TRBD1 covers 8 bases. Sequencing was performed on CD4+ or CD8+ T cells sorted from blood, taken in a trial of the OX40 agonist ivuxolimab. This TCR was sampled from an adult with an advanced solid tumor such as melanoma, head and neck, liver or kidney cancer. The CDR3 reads CASSENRGVFTEAFF. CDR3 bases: TGTGCCAGCAGTGAAAACAGGGGGGTGTTCACTGAAGCTTTCTTT.